This T cell receptor beta chain was sequenced for a study of cytotoxic CD8 clonotypes in ibrutinib-treated CLL. Study findings and constraints: Few clonotypes were public, and these shrank or held steady under treatment. Circulating CD8+ T-cell counts were tracked by baseline clonality, which exceeded that of age-matched healthy donors.

V shed 2 bases, J shed 1 base, and the junction held 2 bases outside the gene matches. The CDR3 totals 16 residues. Germline CDR1 and CDR2: SGHNT and YYREEE (reference sequence). Target depth was 1 in 200,000 to 1 in 1 million T cells, about 10x per clonotype. Using immunoSEQ multiplex PCR, the repertoire was profiled, and TCRdb retains in-frame clones only, with some absent. The profile shows 100,000 to 150,000 clones, approximately 85% of them singletons. Comment on this clone: The target antigen is unknown.

Genomic DNA in an amount of roughly 2 micrograms was extracted from cryopreserved PBMCs and used for the preparation of TCR beta libraries. The TCR comes from a human donor with chronic lymphocytic leukemia. Sequenced material: PBMCs, taken after 24 months of ibrutinib treatment. The rearrangement joins TRBV5-4 to TRBJ2-3; 12 bases fit TRBD2. In DNA form, the CDR3 reads TGTGCCAGCAGCTTAGGACTAGCGGGACGCACAGATACGCAGTATTTT. This gives the protein CASSLGLAGRTDTQYF.